These T cell receptor beta chains were read from a single sample in a study of Ad26.COV2.S vaccination and SARS-CoV-2 variants. Libraries were prepared by immunoSEQ multiplex PCR; TCRdb keeps only in-frame clonotypes and omits some of them. Here the sample spans 200,000 to 300,000 clones, around 87% being singletons. The source material was peripheral blood, sampled in a trial of Ad26.COV2.S vaccine versus placebo. These receptors were collected from a person between 18 and 60 years old who received the Ad26.COV2.S COVID-19 vaccine or a placebo. CDR3s include the opening cysteine and the closing phenylalanine or tryptophan. D genes are given only for firm matches. Clone sizes are given selectively: once, few, many, or a class where the clone is expanded.

TRBJ2-1 | - | TRBV5-1 | TRBD2 | CASSPHGSGGALNEQFF | TGCGCCAGCAGCCCGCACGGTAGCGGGGGGGCCCTCAATGAGCAGTTCTTC
TRBJ2-3 | once | TRBV7-8 | - | CASSLEPQLTDTQYF | TGTGCCAGCAGCTTAGAGCCCCAACTCACAGATACGCAGTATTTT
TRBJ2-7 | - | TRBV5-1 | - | CASSLGQVNPYEQYF | TGCGCCAGCAGCTTGGGACAGGTGAACCCCTACGAGCAGTACTTC
TRBJ2-1 | - | TRBV6-1 | - | CASSEARDSLRGFF | TGTGCCAGCAGTGAAGCGCGTGACTCGCTCAGGGGGTTCTTC
TRBJ2-2 | - | TRBV15 | - | CATRGGRNTGELFF | TGTGCCACCAGAGGGGGGCGCAACACCGGGGAGCTGTTTTTT
TRBJ2-7 | - | TRBV3-1/TRBV3-2 | - | CASSPRRGTAEQYF | TGTGCCAGCAGCCCACGACGGGGGACGGCCGAGCAGTACTTC
TRBJ2-1 | - | TRBV19 | TRBD2 | CASSRGGVYNEQFF | TGTGCCAGTAGTAGGGGGGGGGTTTACAATGAGCAGTTCTTC
TRBJ1-3 | few | TRBV11-2 | - | CASSVSGNTIYF | TGTGCCAGCAGCGTGTCTGGAAACACCATATATTTT
TRBJ2-1 | - | TRBV6-7 | TRBD1 | CASSYPGQYEQFF | TGTGCCAGCAGTTACCCGGGACAGTATGAGCAGTTCTTC
TRBJ1-2 | - | TRBV6-5 | - | CASGAGLEGYGYTF | TGTGCCAGCGGCGCAGGACTCGAGGGTTATGGCTACACCTTC
TRBJ2-7 | - | TRBV3-1/TRBV3-2 | - | CASSPSGGENEQYF | TGTGCCAGCAGCCCCTCCGGGGGAGAAAATGAGCAGTACTTC
TRBJ1-2 | once | TRBV6-5 | TRBD1 | CASTQPGTGAGYTF | TGTGCCAGCACCCAGCCCGGGACAGGGGCCGGCTACACCTTC
TRBJ2-2 | - | TRBV6-5 | - | CASSLLAGTGELFF | TGTGCCAGCAGTTTACTAGCTGGTACCGGGGAGCTGTTTTTT